The 2 T cell receptor beta chains reported below all come from one sample, sequenced in a study of blood T cells in healthy people across ages (dated by TCRdb to the mid-2010s). To prepare the library, 5' RACE was applied. The listed sequencing device is Illumina HiSeq 2500. A second 7 to 11 cycle PCR used a sample-barcoded 5' primer and a J-beta primer mix. Using fastp trimming at Q25 and MiXCR clonotype assembly, TCRdb reanalyzed the public sequencing data and kept in-frame beta chains. Under each unique CDR3 protein, matching rows form one entry showing the most common genes and DNA. Present in this sample are roughly 1 million distinct CDR3 sequences, around 27% of which were seen just once. About 0.8% of the sample comes from the top ten. The same specimen was also included in a second study, on T cells of mothers and their children.

Material: blood. These receptors were obtained from a girl aged 2-10 years in good health.

CDR3 nucleotide sequence: TGTGCCAGCAGCCAAGAACCAGGGTTAGCCAAAAACATTCAGTACTTC. Encoded protein: CASSQEPGLAKNIQYF. The gene calls are TRBV3-1 and TRBJ2-4; D may be TRBD1 (5 bases). The V gene's germline CDR1 is LGHDT and CDR2 YNNKEL (reference sequence). This CDR3 spans 16 amino acids. V dropped 0 bases and J dropped 0 bases, with 9 bases sitting between them. Using reference TRBV3-1 and TRBJ2-4 for the parts outside the CDR3, the full variable domain is DTAVSQTPKYLVTQMGNDKSIKCEQNLGHDTMYWYKQDSKKFLKIMFSYNNKELIINETVPNRFSPKSPDKAHLNLHINSLELGDSAVYFCASSQEPGLAKNIQYFGAGTRLSVL.

This clonotype has a handful of counts. The J gene is TRBJ1-5, the V gene TRBV19; 8 nucleotides line up with TRBD1. The CDR3 sequence is 16 residues long. Germline V gene sequence: CDR1 LNHDA, CDR2 SQIVND (reference sequence). The V gene end was trimmed by 6 bases and the J gene end by 7 bases; junction bases not matched to a gene: 14. The CDR3, as DNA: TGTGCCAGTAGCCTTCAGGGGGACAGGTTGGTGCAGCCCCAGCATTTT. It specifies CASSLQGDRLVQPQHF.